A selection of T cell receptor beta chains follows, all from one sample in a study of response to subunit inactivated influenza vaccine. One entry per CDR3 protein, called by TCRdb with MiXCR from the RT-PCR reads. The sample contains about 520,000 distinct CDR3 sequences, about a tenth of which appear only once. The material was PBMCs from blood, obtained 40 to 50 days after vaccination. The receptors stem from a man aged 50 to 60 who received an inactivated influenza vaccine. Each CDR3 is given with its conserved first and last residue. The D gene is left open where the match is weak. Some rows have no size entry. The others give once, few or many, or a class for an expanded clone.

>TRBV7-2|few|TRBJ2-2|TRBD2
TGTGCCAGCAGCTTGGGGACTAGCGGGGGTCACGGGGAGCTGTTTTTT
CASSLGTSGGHGELFF
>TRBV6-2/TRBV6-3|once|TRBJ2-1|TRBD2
TGTGCCAGCAGTTTGGGACTAGCGGAGGACAATGAGCAGTTCTTC
CASSLGLAEDNEQFF
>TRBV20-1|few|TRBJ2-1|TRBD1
TGCAGTGCCCCCCCGTTGGACAGGGCCTATGAGCAGTTCTTC
CSAPPLDRAYEQFF
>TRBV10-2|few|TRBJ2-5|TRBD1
TGCGCCAGCAGTCAGGGGGCGCTGGAGACCCAGTACTTC
CASSQGALETQYF
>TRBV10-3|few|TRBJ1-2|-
TGTGCCATCAGTGAACAGGCCTATGGCTACACCTTC
CAISEQAYGYTF
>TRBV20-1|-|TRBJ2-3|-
TGCAGTGCTAGTGGCGGTTTAGGAGCTCGCACAGATACGCAGTATTTT
CSASGGLGARTDTQYF
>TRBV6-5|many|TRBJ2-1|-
TGTGCCAGCAGTTACGACGGGAGCTCCTACAATGAGCAGTTCTTC
CASSYDGSSYNEQFF
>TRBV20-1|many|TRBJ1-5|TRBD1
TGCAGTGCTAGCAGTCAGGGGGCTAGCAATCAGCCCCAGCATTTT
CSASSQGASNQPQHF
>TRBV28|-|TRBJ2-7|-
TGTGCCAGCAGTTTAAAGCCGGGGAGCTCCTACGAGCAGTACTTC
CASSLKPGSSYEQYF
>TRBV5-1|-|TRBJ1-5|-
TGCGCCAGCAGCTTGGGTCCACAGGGTGCAAGTCAGCCCCAGCATTTT
CASSLGPQGASQPQHF
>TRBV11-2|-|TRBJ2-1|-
TGTGCCAGCAGCTTACAGGGTAATTCCTACAATGAGCAGTTCTTC
CASSLQGNSYNEQFF
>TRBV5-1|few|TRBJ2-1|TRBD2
TGCGCCAGCAGCTCAGGGACTAGTTCTACGAATGAGCAGTTCTTC
CASSSGTSSTNEQFF
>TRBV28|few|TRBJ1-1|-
TGTGCCAGCAGTTTAACGAGCAAGAACACTGAAGCTTTCTTT
CASSLTSKNTEAFF
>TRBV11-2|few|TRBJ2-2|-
TGTGCCAGCAGTTATTCCAGGCGGCCCGGGGAGCTGTTTTTT
CASSYSRRPGELFF
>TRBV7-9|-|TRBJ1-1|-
TGTGCCAGCAGCTTAAGGGGAGGGTGGGAAGCTTTCTTT
CASSLRGGWEAFF
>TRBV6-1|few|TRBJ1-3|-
TGTGCCAGCAGGCAAGACGTCTCTGGAAACACCATATATTTT
CASRQDVSGNTIYF
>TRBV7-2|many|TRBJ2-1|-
TGTGCCAGCAGCTTAACGCCTAAGCCCAATGAGCAGTTCTTC
CASSLTPKPNEQFF
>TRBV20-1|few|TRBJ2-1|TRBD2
TGCAGTGCTAGAGAAGGGGCTAGCGGGAGTTACAATGAGCAGTTCTTC
CSAREGASGSYNEQFF
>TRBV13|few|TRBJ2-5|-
TGTGCCAGCAGCTTAGCCGGGGACGGGAGAGTGAAGGAGACCCAGTACTTC
CASSLAGDGRVKETQYF
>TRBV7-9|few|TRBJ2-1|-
TGTGCCAGCAGCCCCCTCGGAGGCCCGTCAGAGCAGTTCTTC
CASSPLGGPSEQFF
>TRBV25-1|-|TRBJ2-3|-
TGTGCCAGCATGATGAGGGGTCGCCTGTATTTT
CASMMRGRLYF
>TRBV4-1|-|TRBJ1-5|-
TGCGCCAGCAGCTCGTGGGGGCGCGACAATCAGCCCCAGCATTTT
CASSSWGRDNQPQHF
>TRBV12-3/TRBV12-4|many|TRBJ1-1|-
TGTGCCAGCAGTTTGGGACAACACAACACTGAAGCTTTCTTT
CASSLGQHNTEAFF
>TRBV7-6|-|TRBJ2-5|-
TGTGCCAGCAGCGGAAGGACAGCCCAAGAGACCCAGTACTTC
CASSGRTAQETQYF
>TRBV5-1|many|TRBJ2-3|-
TGCGCCAGCAGCTTGGCCCCAAGGACAGCGACTAGCACAGATACGCAGTATTTT
CASSLAPRTATSTDTQYF
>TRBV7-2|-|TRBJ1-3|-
TGTGCCAGCAGCTTAGCCTCATTGGGAGGAAACACCATATATTTT
CASSLASLGGNTIYF
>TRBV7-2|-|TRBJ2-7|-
TGTGCCAGCAGCTTAGAGCAGGGGCCTACCTACGAGCAGTACTTC
CASSLEQGPTYEQYF
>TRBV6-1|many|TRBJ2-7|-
TGTGCCAGCAGTCCAACCTTTGGCTCCTACGAGCAGTACTTC
CASSPTFGSYEQYF
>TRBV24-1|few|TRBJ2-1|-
TGTGCCACCAGTGATTTCGGTGCCGGGGCCGGCGACAATGAGCAGTTCTTC
CATSDFGAGAGDNEQFF
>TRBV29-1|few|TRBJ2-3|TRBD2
TGCAGCGTGAACGGAGGGACTAGCAGCACAGATACGCAGTATTTT
CSVNGGTSSTDTQYF
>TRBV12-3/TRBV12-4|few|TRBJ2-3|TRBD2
TGTGCCAGCAGGACTAGCGGGACCACAAGCACAGATACGCAGTATTTT
CASRTSGTTSTDTQYF
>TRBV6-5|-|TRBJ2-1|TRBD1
TGTGCCAGCAGTTACTCGGGACCTGACAGGGCCCATGAGCAGTTCTTC
CASSYSGPDRAHEQFF
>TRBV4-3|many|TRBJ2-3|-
TGCGCCAGCAGCCAAGACAGAGATACGCAGTATTTT
CASSQDRDTQYF
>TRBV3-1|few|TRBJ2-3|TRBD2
TGTGCCAGCAGCCAAGATGTTAGGCTAGCTGCGCCGGGAGGTACGCAGTATTTT
CASSQDVRLAAPGGTQYF
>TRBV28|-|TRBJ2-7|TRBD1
TGTGCCAGCAGTACCCCTTCCCGGACAGGGGGGTACGAGCAGTACTTC
CASSTPSRTGGYEQYF
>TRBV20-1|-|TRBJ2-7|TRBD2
TGCAGTGCTTCCGGTGGTCTAGCGGGGAATTACGAGCAGTACTTC
CSASGGLAGNYEQYF
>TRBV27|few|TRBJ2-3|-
TGTGCCAGCAAGGGGCTGGGGCTCACAGATACGCAGTATTTT
CASKGLGLTDTQYF
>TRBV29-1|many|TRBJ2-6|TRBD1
TGCAGCGTTGAGGTACAGGGGGCAGGAGGGGCCAACGTCCTGACTTTC
CSVEVQGAGGANVLTF